This T cell receptor (beta chain) emerged from a study of response to subunit inactivated influenza vaccine. Per the germline V gene, CDR1 is DFQATT and CDR2 is SNEGSKA (reference sequence). V was clipped by 1 base and J by 7 bases, with 14 bases between them. The CDR3 spans 14 residues. MiXCR was run by TCRdb on the RT-PCR reads, yielding one entry per CDR3 protein. Among hundreds of thousands of distinct CDR3 sequences listed, 15% to 17% were seen once. General observations from the study: Few additional T cells are recruited per seasonal influenza vaccination, authors suggested.

This clonotype was picked up a small number of times. What it binds is not known. The receptor was isolated from a man aged 45-65 years who received an inactivated influenza vaccine. The chain carries TRBV20-1 and TRBJ1-5; no definite D call. Material: PBMCs from blood, obtained 11 to 12 days after vaccination. CDR3 residues: CSARVFPGGQPQHF. The DNA of the CDR3 is TGCAGTGCTAGAGTGTTCCCGGGCGGGCAGCCCCAGCATTTT.